This T cell receptor (beta chain) derives from a study of technical replicates of blood from a few donors. The CDR3 runs to 14 residues. The junction had 10 bases not matched to a gene; V was cut back by 6 bases and J by 7 bases. Germline CDR1 and CDR2: MNHEY and SVGAGI. Assay used: immunoSEQ multiplex PCR; TCRdb lists only in-frame clones, some missing. The sample holds approximately 60,000 clones, 80% to 90% seen once. The chain employs TRBV6-5 and TRBJ1-2; 8 nucleotides align to TRBD1. The specimen sequenced was PBMCs. The receptor's source is a human donor in good health. Some clones in this sample may be carry-over from other donors' samples. The CDR3 DNA reads as TGTGCCAGCAGCGGACAGGGAGGAGTTATTGGCTACACCTTC. Its protein is CASSGQGGVIGYTF.